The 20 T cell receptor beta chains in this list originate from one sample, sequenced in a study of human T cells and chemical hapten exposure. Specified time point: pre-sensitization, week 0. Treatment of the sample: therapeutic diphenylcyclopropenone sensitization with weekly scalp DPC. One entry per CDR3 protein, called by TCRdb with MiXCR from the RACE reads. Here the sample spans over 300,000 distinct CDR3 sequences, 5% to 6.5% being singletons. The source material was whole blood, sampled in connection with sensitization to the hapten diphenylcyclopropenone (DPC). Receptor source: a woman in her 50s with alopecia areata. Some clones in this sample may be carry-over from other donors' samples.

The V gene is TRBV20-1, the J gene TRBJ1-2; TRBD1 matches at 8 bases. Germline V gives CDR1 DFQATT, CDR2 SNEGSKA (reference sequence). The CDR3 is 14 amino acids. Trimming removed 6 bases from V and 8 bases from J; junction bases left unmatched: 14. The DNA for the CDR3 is TGCAGTGCCCGGCCCCCCGGGACAGGAGGGGGCTACACCTTC. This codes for CSARPPGTGGGYTF.

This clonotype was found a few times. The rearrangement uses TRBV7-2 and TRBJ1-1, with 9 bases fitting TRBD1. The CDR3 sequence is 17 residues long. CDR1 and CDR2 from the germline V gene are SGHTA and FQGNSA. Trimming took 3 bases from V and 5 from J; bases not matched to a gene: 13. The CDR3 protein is CASSLDRGRRRRTEAFF. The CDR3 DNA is TGTGCCAGCAGCTTGGACAGGGGAAGACGTAGAAGGACTGAAGCTTTCTTT.

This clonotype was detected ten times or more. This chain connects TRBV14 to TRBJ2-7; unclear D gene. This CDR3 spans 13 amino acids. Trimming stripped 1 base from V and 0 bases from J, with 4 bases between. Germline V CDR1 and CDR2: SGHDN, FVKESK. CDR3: CASSQGISYEQYF. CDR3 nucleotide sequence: TGTGCCAGCAGCCAAGGGATCTCCTACGAGCAGTACTTC.

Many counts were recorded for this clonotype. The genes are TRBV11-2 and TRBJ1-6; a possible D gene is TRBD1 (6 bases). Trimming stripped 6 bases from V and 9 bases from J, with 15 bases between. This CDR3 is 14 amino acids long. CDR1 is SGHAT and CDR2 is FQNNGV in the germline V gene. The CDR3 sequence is CASRNTGPGSPLHF. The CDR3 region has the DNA TGTGCCAGCAGGAACACAGGGCCTGGTTCACCCCTCCACTTT.

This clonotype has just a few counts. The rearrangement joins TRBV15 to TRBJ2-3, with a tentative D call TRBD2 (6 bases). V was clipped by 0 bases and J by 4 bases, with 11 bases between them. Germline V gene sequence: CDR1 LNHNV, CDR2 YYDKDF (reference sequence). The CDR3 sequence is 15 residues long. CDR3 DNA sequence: TGTGCCACCAGCAGAGATATGCTAGCGTCAGATACGCAGTATTTT. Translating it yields CATSRDMLASDTQYF.

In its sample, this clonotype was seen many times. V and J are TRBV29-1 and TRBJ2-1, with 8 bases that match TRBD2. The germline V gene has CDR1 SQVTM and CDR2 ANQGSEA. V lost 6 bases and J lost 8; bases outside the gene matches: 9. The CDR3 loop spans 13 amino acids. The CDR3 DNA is TGCAGCGTCCTAAGCGGGAGTTTCGATGAGCAGTTCTTC. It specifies CSVLSGSFDEQFF.

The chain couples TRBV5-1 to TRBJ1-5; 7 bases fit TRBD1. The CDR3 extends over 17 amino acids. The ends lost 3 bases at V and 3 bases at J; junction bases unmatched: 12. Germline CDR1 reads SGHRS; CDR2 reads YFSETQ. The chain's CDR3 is CASSSRDRSSVNQPQHF. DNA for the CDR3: TGCGCCAGCAGCTCGCGGGACAGAAGCAGCGTCAATCAGCCCCAGCATTTT.

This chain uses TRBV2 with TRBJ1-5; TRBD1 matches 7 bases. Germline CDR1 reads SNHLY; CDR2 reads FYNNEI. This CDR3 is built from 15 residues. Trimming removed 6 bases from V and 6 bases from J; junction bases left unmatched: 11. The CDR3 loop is CASSTDRAPGQPQHF. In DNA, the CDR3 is TGTGCCAGCAGCACCGACAGGGCCCCCGGTCAGCCCCAGCATTTT.

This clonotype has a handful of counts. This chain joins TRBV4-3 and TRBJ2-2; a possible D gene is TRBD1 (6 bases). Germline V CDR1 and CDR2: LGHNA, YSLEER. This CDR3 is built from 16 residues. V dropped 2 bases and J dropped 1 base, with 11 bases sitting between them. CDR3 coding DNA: TGCGCCAGCAGCCAACACTTGACAGGGAACACCGGGGAGCTGTTTTTT. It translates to CASSQHLTGNTGELFF.

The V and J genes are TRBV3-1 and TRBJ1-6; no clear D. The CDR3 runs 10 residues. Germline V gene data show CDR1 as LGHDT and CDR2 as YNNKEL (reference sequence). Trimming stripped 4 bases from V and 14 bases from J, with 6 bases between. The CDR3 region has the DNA TGTGCCAGCAGCCCCCACACCCTCCACTTT. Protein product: CASSPHTLHF. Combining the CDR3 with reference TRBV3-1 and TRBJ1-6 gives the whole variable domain DTAVSQTPKYLVTQMGNDKSIKCEQNLGHDTMYWYKQDSKKFLKIMFSYNNKELIINETVPNRFSPKSPDKAHLNLHINSLELGDSAVYFCASSPHTLHFGNGTRLTVT.

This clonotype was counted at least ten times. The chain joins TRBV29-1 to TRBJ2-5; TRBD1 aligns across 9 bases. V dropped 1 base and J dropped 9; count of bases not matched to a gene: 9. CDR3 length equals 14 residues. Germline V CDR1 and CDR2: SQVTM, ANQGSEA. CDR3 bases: TGCAGCGTTGAAGTGGCGGGACAGGGTTTGGCCCAGTACTTC. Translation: CSVEVAGQGLAQYF.

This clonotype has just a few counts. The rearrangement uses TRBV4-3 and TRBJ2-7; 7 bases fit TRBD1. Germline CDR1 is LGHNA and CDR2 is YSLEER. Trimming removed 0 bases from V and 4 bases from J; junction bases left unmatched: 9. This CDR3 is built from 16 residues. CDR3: CASSQDPQGVLYEQYF. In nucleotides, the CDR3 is TGCGCCAGCAGCCAAGATCCTCAGGGGGTATTGTACGAGCAGTACTTC.

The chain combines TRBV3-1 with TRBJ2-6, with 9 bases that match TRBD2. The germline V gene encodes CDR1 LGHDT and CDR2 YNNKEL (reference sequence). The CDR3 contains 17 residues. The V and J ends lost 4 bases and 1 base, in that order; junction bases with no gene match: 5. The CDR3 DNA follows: TGTGCCAGCAGCCCGTTGCGGGGGGGATCTGGGGCCAACGTCCTGACTTTC. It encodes CASSPLRGGSGANVLTF.

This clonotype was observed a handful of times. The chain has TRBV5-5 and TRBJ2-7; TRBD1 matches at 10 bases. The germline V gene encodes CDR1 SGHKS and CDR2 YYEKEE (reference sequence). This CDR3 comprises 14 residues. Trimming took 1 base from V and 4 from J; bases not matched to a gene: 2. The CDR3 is CASSLWTGGYEQYF. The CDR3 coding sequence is TGTGCCAGCAGCTTGTGGACAGGGGGGTACGAGCAGTACTTC.

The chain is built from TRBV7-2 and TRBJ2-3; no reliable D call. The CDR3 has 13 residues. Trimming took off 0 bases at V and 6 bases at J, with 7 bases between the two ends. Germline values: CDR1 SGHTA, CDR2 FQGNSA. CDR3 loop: CASSLAQYDTQYF. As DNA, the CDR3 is TGTGCCAGCAGCTTAGCGCAGTATGATACGCAGTATTTT.

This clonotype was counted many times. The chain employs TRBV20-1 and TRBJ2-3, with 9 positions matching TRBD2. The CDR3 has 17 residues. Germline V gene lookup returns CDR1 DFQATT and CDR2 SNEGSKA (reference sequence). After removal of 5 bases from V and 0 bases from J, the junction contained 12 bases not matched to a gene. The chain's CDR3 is CSAFSMGLASSTDTQYF. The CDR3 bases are TGCAGTGCTTTTTCCATGGGACTAGCCTCTAGCACAGATACGCAGTATTTT.

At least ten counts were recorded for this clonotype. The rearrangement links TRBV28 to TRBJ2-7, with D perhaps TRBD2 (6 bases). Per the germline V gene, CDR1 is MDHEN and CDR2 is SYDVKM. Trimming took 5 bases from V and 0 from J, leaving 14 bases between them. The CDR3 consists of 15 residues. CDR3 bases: TGTGCCAGCAGTCCTAGCGCGGAGAGCTCCTACGAGCAGTACTTC. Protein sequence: CASSPSAESSYEQYF.

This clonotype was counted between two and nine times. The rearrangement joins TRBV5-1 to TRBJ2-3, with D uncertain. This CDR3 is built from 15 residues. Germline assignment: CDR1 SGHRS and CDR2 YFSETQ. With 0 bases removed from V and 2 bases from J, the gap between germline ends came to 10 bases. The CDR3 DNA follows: TGCGCCAGCAGCTTGGTGGTGGGGATCACAGATACGCAGTATTTT. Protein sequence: CASSLVVGITDTQYF.

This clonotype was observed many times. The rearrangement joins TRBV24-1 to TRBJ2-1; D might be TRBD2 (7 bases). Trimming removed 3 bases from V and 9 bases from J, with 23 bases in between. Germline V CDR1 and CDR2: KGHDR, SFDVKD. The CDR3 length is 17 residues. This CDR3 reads CATSDPADSGIGGEQFF. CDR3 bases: TGTGCCACCAGTGATCCGGCCGACAGCGGGATAGGGGGTGAGCAGTTCTTC.

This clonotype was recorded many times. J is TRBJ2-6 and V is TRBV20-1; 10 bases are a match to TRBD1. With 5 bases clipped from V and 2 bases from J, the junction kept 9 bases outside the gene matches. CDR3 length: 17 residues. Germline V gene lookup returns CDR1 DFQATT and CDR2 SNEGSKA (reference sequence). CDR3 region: CSASAGQGSPGANVLTF. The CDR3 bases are TGCAGTGCTTCCGCGGGACAGGGGTCCCCTGGGGCCAACGTCCTGACTTTC.